This TCR beta chain is drawn from a study of CD8 T cells in ankylosing spondylitis (dated by TCRdb to the late 2010s). Notes on the research overall: To find TCR variants linked to disease, the study profiled T cell receptor beta repertoires in ankylosing spondylitis patients and healthy donors. The full study cohort was made up of 25 ankylosing spondylitis patients and 108 healthy donors. Peripheral blood was sampled, and synovial fluid was additionally collected from ankylosing spondylitis patients. Broader findings and caveats from the paper: A TCR beta motif of several highly homologous amino acid variants appeared characteristic of blood from ankylosing spondylitis patients. In peripheral blood, the disease-linked clones were found at relatively low frequencies and had a CD8+ phenotype. Some motif variants had previously been reported in the synovial fluid and blood of reactive arthritis patients, which suggests shared mechanisms of disease initiation. The disease-linked clones were reported to be significantly enriched in matched synovial fluid samples from ankylosing spondylitis patients.

CDR1 and CDR2, per the germline V gene, are MNHEY and SVGEGT. The V end gives up 1 base and the J end 5 bases, leaving 5 bases in the junction not matched to a gene. The CDR3 runs 15 residues from the cysteine to the phenylalanine. The read is trimmed to its CDR3 DNA, 45 bases read in frame from base 1. The run used an Illumina HiSeq 2500. Quantitative 5'-RACE with molecular barcodes was the method used to prepare the TCR beta libraries. Per the source publication's procedure: A new computational method based on a probabilistic model of VDJ rearrangement was used to identify disease-linked TCR variants. TCRdb reanalyzed the raw reads on its own, using fastp at Q25 for trimming and MiXCR for clone calling, and kept in-frame beta chains. Rows are unified per CDR3 protein, each entry keeping the most common DNA and genes. What appears here as the V and J calls and clone size reflects TCRdb's work, not the paper's. The sample profile shows some 220,000 distinct CDR3 sequences; 6% to 8.5% of them were found once. The ten largest clones capture approximately 15% of the sample.

This clonotype was observed many times. No cognate antigen has been identified for it. It has no much larger one-base neighbor in the sample; base qualities were not kept. Sequenced input: blood, either unsorted or a sorted T cell fraction (not recorded which). The sequence joins TRBV6-2 or TRBV6-3 to TRBJ1-2, with TRBD1 matching 9 junction bases. This sequence was found in a male donor with ankylosing spondylitis. This receptor carries the CDR3 CASSYLGQGGYGYTF. The DNA is as follows: TGTGCCAGCAGTTACTTGGGACAGGGTGGATATGGCTACACCTTC.